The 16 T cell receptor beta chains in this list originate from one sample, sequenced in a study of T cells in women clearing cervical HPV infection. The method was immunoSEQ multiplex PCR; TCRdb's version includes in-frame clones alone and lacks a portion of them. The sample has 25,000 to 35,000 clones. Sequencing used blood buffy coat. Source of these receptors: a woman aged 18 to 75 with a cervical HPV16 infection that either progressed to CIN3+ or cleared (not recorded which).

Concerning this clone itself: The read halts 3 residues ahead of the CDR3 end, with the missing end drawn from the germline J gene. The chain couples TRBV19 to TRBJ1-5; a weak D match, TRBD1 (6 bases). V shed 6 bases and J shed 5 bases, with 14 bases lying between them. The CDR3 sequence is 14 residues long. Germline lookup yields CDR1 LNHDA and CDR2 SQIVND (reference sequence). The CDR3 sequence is CASSLDRTDQPQHF. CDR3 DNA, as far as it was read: TGTGCCAGTAGCCTTGACAGGACGGATCAGCCC.

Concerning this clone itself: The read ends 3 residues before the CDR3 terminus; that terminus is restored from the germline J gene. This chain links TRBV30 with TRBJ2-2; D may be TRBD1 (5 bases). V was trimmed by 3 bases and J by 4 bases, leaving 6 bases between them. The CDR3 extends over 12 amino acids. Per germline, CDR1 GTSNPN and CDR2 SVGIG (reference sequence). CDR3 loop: CAWRQGTGELFF. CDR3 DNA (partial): TGTGCCTGGAGGCAGGGCACCGGGGAG.

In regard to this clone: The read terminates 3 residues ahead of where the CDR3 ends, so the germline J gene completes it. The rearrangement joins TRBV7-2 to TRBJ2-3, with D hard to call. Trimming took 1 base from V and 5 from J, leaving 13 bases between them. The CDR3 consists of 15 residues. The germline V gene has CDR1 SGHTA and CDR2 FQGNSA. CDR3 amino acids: CASSLVPSNIDTQYF. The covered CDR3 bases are TGTGCCAGCAGCTTAGTTCCGAGCAATATAGATACG.

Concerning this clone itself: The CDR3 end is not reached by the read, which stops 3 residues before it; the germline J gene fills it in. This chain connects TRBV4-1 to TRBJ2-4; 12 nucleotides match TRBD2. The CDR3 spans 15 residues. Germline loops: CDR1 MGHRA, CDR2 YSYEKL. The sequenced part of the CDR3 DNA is TGCGCCAGCAGCCAAGGGAGGACTAGCGGGATGTAT. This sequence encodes CASSQGRTSGMY. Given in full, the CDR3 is CASSQGRTSGMYQYF.

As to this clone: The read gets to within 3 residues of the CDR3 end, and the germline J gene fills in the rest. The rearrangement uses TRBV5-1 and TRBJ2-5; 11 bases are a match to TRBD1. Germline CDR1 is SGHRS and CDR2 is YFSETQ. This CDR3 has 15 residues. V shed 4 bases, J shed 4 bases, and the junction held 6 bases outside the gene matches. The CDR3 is CASSSSGTGGETQYF. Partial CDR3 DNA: TGCGCCAGCAGCAGCTCCGGGACAGGGGGAGAGACC.

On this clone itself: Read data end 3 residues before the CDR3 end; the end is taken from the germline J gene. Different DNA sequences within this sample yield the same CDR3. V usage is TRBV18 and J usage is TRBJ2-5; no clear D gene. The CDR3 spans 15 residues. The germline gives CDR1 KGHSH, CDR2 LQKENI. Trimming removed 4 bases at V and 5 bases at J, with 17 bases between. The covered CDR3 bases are TGTGCCAGCTCACAAAAAGATTCCAAGCTGGAGACC. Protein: CASSQKDSKLET. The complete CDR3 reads CASSQKDSKLETQYF.

The DNA read from the CDR3 is TGTGCCTGGAGTGCTGCAGGAAGCATAAGCTCCTATAATTCACCC. Translation gives CAWSAAGSISSYNSP. The full CDR3 protein reads CAWSAAGSISSYNSPLHF. The chain uses TRBV30 and TRBJ1-6; D gene unclear. The read stops 3 residues short of the end of the CDR3; the missing end is completed from the germline J gene. The CDR3 length is 18 residues. Germline loops: CDR1 GTSNPN, CDR2 SVGIG (reference sequence). V was trimmed by 1 base and J by 0 bases, leaving 16 bases between them.

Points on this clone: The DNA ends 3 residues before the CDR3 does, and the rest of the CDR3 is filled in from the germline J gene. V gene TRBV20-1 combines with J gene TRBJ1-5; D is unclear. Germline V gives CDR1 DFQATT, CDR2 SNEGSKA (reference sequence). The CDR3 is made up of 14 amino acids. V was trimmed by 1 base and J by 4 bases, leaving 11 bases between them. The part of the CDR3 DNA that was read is TGCAGTGCTAGAGGGCCGCTGCTGAATCAGCCC. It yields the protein CSARGPLLNQP. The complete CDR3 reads CSARGPLLNQPQHF.

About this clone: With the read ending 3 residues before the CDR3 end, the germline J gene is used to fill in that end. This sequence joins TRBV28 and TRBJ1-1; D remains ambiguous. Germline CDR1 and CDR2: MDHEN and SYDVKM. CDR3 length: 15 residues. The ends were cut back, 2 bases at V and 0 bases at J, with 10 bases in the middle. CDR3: CASSLPGSLNTEAFF. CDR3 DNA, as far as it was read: TGTGCCAGCAGTTTACCAGGCAGTCTGAACACTGAA.

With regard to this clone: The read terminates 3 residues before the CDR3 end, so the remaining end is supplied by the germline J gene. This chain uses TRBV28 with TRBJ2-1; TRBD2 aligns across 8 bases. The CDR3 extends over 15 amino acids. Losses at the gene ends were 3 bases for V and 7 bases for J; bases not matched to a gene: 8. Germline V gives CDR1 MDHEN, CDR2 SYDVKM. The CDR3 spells CASSFLERERNEQFF. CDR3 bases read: TGTGCCAGCAGTTTTCTCGAGCGGGAGAGGAATGAG.

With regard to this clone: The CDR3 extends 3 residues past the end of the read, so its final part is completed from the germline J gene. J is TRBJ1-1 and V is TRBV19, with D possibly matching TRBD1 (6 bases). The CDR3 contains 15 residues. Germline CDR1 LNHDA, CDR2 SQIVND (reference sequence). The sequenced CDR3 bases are TGTGCCAGTAGCCCCGTGGCCGGGGGGCGAACGGAA. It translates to CASSPVAGGRTE. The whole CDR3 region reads CASSPVAGGRTEAFF.

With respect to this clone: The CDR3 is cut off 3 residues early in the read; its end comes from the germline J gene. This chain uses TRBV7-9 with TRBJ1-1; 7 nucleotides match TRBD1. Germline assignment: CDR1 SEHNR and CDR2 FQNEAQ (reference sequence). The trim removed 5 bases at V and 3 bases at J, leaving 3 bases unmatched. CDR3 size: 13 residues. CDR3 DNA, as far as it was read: TGTGCCAGCAGCCCTGACAGGGACACTGAA. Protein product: CASSPDRDTE. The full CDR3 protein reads CASSPDRDTEAFF.

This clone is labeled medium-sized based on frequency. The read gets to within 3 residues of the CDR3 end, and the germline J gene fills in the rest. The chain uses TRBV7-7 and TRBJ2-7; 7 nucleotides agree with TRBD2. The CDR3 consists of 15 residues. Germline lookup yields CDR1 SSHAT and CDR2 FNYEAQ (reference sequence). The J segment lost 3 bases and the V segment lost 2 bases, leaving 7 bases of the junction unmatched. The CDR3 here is CASSLSSGTVYEQYF. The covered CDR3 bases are TGTGCCAGCAGCTTATCCAGCGGGACTGTCTACGAG. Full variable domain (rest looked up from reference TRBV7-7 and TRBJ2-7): GAGVSQSPRYKVTKRGQDVTLRCDPISSHATLYWYQQALGQGPEFLTYFNYEAQPDKSGLPSDRFSAERPEGSISTLTIQRTEQRDSAMYRCASSLSSGTVYEQYFGPGTRLTVT.

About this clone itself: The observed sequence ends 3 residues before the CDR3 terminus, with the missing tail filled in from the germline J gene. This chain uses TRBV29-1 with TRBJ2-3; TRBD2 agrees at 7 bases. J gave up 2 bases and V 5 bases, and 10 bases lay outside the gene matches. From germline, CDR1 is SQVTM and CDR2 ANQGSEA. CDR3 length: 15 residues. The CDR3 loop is CSVRNLAENTDTQYF. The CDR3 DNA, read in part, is TGCAGCGTTAGGAACCTAGCGGAGAACACAGATACG.

The part of the CDR3 DNA that was read is TGCAGTGCTAGAGATACCCGTGAAACCGGTGAG. Its protein is CSARDTRETGE. The full CDR3 reads CSARDTRETGEQFF. V gene TRBV20-1 combines with J gene TRBJ2-1; no reliable D call. The CDR3 goes on 3 residues after the read ends, and that part is filled in from the germline J gene. From germline, CDR1 is DFQATT and CDR2 SNEGSKA (reference sequence). The CDR3 sequence is 14 residues long. Trimming stripped 0 bases from V and 9 bases from J, with 15 bases between.

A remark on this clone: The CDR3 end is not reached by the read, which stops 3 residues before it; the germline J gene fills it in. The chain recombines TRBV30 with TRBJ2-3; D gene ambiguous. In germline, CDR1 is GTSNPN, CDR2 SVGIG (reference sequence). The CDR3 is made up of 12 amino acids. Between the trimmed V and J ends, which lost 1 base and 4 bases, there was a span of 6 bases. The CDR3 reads CAWSEKADTQYF. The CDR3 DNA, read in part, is TGTGCCTGGAGTGAGAAGGCAGATACG.